This passage covers 23 T cell receptor beta chains from one sample sequenced in a study of shared clonotypes between healthy human individuals. Naive CD8 cells lacked CD45RO, underwent positive selection for CCR7 and left out terminally differentiated effector memory CD45RA+ cells. The protocol was immunoSEQ multiplex PCR, while the TCRdb copy is restricted to in-frame clones and leaves out a portion. The data contain about 2 million clones, about 95% of them singletons. Sequenced: naive CD8+ T cells sorted from blood. The receptors stem from a man aged 18 to 29 in good health.

The chain links TRBV30 to TRBJ1-1; weak D call: TRBD1 (6 bases). The V gene lost 5 bases and the J gene lost 1 base, with 17 bases spanning the gap. The CDR3 is 15 amino acids. The germline V gene has CDR1 GTSNPN and CDR2 SVGIG (reference sequence). CDR3 DNA sequence: TGTGCCTGGGCGGAGGGGTTGGGACAGAACACTGAAGCTTTCTTT. It is translated as CAWAEGLGQNTEAFF.

The chain combines TRBV19 with TRBJ2-6; perhaps TRBD2 as D (6 bases). CDR1 is LNHDA, CDR2 SQIVND, per germline (reference sequence). This CDR3 contains 16 residues. The V and J ends lost 5 bases and 2 bases respectively, with 13 bases between them. The CDR3 is CASSVTGGTGANVLTF. The CDR3 DNA follows: TGTGCCAGTAGTGTAACAGGAGGGACTGGGGCCAACGTCCTGACTTTC.

The rearrangement joins TRBV6-5 to TRBJ1-2; D gene uncertain. The germline gives CDR1 MNHEY, CDR2 SVGAGI. Trimming pared 10 bases from V and 6 bases from J, leaving 12 bases between. The CDR3 loop spans 11 amino acids. The chain's CDR3 is CATKTGNGYTF. The CDR3 DNA follows: TGTGCCACTAAGACGGGGAATGGCTACACCTTC.

The V call is TRBV10-3, the J call TRBJ2-7, with D perhaps matching TRBD2 (6 bases). V shed 0 bases and J shed 3 bases, with 12 bases lying between them. The CDR3 runs 15 residues. Germline CDR1 reads ENHRY; CDR2 reads SYGVKD. Written as DNA, the CDR3 is TGTGCCATCAGTGAGTCGTTGGGGGACTTCTACGAGCAGTACTTC. Its protein is CAISESLGDFYEQYF.

The chain recombines TRBV7-8 with TRBJ1-1; D remains unclear. The V end lost 3 bases, the J end lost 6 bases, and 11 bases lay between the germline ends. The CDR3 loop spans 13 amino acids. Germline V gene lookup returns CDR1 SGHVS and CDR2 FQNEAQ. This CDR3 reads CASSFGSIPEAFF. CDR3 DNA sequence: TGTGCCAGCAGCTTTGGCAGTATCCCTGAAGCTTTCTTT.

The CDR3 DNA follows: TGTGCCTGGACATGGGGGATTGGGGGAGATGAGCAGTTCTTC. This translates into CAWTWGIGGDEQFF. The V and J genes are TRBV30 and TRBJ2-1, with D perhaps assigned TRBD1 or TRBD2 (5 bases each). The germline V and J ends were trimmed by 4 bases and 8 bases, with 18 bases remaining between them. This CDR3 is built from 14 residues. In germline, CDR1 is GTSNPN, CDR2 SVGIG (reference sequence).

The count of this clone is one. This chain's CDR3 is CASSSWREELRQFF. CDR3 in DNA: TGTGCCAGCAGTTCATGGCGGGAGGAATTACGGCAGTTCTTC. The chain is built from TRBV6-6 and TRBJ2-1; 8 nucleotides agree with TRBD2. The CDR3 is 14 amino acids. V was pared by 4 bases and J by 12 bases, with 11 bases of the junction left unmatched. From germline, CDR1 is MNHNY and CDR2 SVGAGI (reference sequence).

The chain couples TRBV29-1 to TRBJ2-1, with D perhaps TRBD2 (7 bases). This CDR3 region has 15 residues. Germline-derived CDR1 and CDR2 are SQVTM and ANQGSEA. V dropped 3 bases and J dropped 2 bases, with 14 bases sitting between them. The CDR3 DNA sequence: TGCAGCGTTGATGGGGCGGGGGCGGCCTACAATGAGCAGTTCTTC. Its translation is CSVDGAGAAYNEQFF.

The CDR3 protein is CASSVVPGQGDGYTF. CDR3 in DNA: TGTGCCAGCAGCGTAGTGCCGGGACAGGGAGACGGCTACACCTTC. The chain couples TRBV9 to TRBJ1-2; 9 bases align to TRBD1. The CDR3 is 15 residues long. Germline loops: CDR1 SGDLS, CDR2 YYNGEE. The V gene end was trimmed by 0 bases and the J gene end by 8 bases; junction bases not matched to a gene: 8.

The chain recombines TRBV6-1 with TRBJ2-1; D tentatively reads TRBD1 or TRBD2 (5 bases each). V was cut by 3 bases and J by 4 bases, with 16 bases left in between. The CDR3 runs 16 residues. Germline V gene lookup returns CDR1 MNHNS and CDR2 SASEGT. The CDR3: CASSEGDRGLYNEQFF. CDR3 nucleotide sequence: TGTGCCAGCAGTGAGGGGGACCGAGGCCTTTACAATGAGCAGTTCTTC.

Points on this clone: The identical CDR3 is also encoded by other nucleotide sequences in the sample. V and J are TRBV9 and TRBJ1-3; D call uncertain. This CDR3 is 14 amino acids long. Trimming shortened V by 4 bases and J by 1 base, and 9 bases separated the two germline ends. Germline values: CDR1 SGDLS, CDR2 YYNGEE. DNA of the CDR3: TGTGCCAGCAGCTCTCCGGGATCTGGAAACACCATATATTTT. It translates to CASSSPGSGNTIYF.

This clone showed up just once. V is TRBV5-1 and J is TRBJ2-3, with 8 bases fitting TRBD2. Per the germline V gene, CDR1 is SGHRS and CDR2 is YFSETQ. Trimming removed 0 bases from V and 2 bases from J; junction bases left unmatched: 5. The CDR3 runs to 16 residues. CDR3 loop: CASSLAERGTTDTQYF. The CDR3, as DNA: TGCGCCAGCAGCTTGGCCGAGCGGGGGACCACAGATACGCAGTATTTT.

This chain joins TRBV13 and TRBJ2-5, with 8 bases aligning to TRBD1. The junction had 8 bases not matched to a gene; V was cut back by 5 bases and J by 0 bases. This CDR3 region has 16 residues. From germline, CDR1 is PRHDT and CDR2 FYEKMQ (reference sequence). This CDR3 reads CASSPTGTGNQETQYF. The CDR3, as DNA: TGTGCCAGCAGCCCGACCGGGACAGGCAACCAAGAGACCCAGTACTTC.

Notes on this clone: Germline and junction disagree at one end, which may indicate a read error. This chain connects TRBV7-7 to TRBJ2-1; no definite D call. Germline CDR1 and CDR2: SSHAT and FNYEAQ (reference sequence). The CDR3 is made up of 13 amino acids. CDR3 in DNA: TGTGCTAGCAGCTTGGCTAGCTACAATGAGCAGTTCTTC. It yields the protein CASSLASYNEQFF.

The chain carries TRBV28 and TRBJ2-3, with D hard to call. The CDR3 consists of 15 residues. CDR1 and CDR2 from the germline V gene are MDHEN and SYDVKM. The germline V and J ends were trimmed by 6 bases and 0 bases, with 13 bases remaining between them. Written as DNA, the CDR3 is TGTGCCAGCAGCCTAGGAGATACTAGCACAGATACGCAGTATTTT. Its translation: CASSLGDTSTDTQYF.

J is TRBJ2-7 and V is TRBV29-1, with D perhaps assigned TRBD1 or TRBD2 (5 bases each). Germline V CDR1 and CDR2: SQVTM, ANQGSEA. The CDR3 runs 12 residues. V was cut by 3 bases and J by 7 bases, with 13 bases left in between. The CDR3 nucleotides read TGCAGCGTTGAGGGGGAGCCCCGAGAGCAGTACTTC. Protein: CSVEGEPREQYF.

This chain uses TRBV13 with TRBJ2-2, with D perhaps matching TRBD2 (6 bases). Germline CDR1 reads PRHDT; CDR2 reads FYEKMQ (reference sequence). Trimming removed 3 bases at V and 3 bases at J, with 17 bases between. This CDR3 has 17 amino acids. CDR3 DNA: TGTGCCAGCAGCTTTGGGACTCTCACTCGGGACACCGGGGAGCTGTTTTTT. This sequence encodes CASSFGTLTRDTGELFF.

This clone was observed a single time. This sequence joins TRBV12-1 and TRBJ2-7. TRBV12-1 is assigned pseudogene status. The CDR3 contains 17 residues. The CDR3 here is CASSFFPTRVGNYEQYF. The DNA of the CDR3 is TGTGCCAGCAGCTTTTTTCCCACACGTGTGGGAAACTACGAGCAGTACTTC.

Points on this clone: One end of the junction does not line up with germline, which may come from a read error. The rearrangement links TRBV4-1 to TRBJ2-7; 8 nucleotides match TRBD2. The germline V gene has CDR1 MGHRA and CDR2 YSYEKL. The CDR3 contains 15 residues. Written as DNA, the CDR3 is TGCGCCAGCAGTCAAGTCACTAGCGGATACTACGAGCAGTACTTC. Its translation is CASSQVTSGYYEQYF.

A word on this clone: As the CDR3 is not closed by the conserved phenylalanine or tryptophan, this likely results from a read error. The V and J genes are TRBV25-1 and TRBJ1-2; D not certain. The CDR3 has 14 residues. Germline CDR1 and CDR2: MGHDK and SYGVNS. Trimming left V 2 bases short and J 1 base short, with 8 bases between. The CDR3 DNA is TGTGCCAGCAGTGAACAGAAAAATAACTATGGCTACACCTTA. Its translation: CASSEQKNNYGYTL.

J is TRBJ2-7 and V is TRBV27; D is possibly TRBD1 (6 bases). Germline V lookup: CDR1 MNHEY, CDR2 SMNVEV (reference sequence). V was clipped by 8 bases and J by 5 bases, with 16 bases between them. The CDR3 length is 13 residues. The CDR3 loop reads CASASSGVHEQYF. The CDR3 region has the DNA TGTGCCAGCGCCAGTTCAGGGGTTCACGAGCAGTACTTC.

This chain links TRBV7-9 with TRBJ2-2; no firm D call. The CDR3 loop spans 12 amino acids. CDR1 and CDR2 from the germline V gene are SEHNR and FQNEAQ (reference sequence). V lost 5 bases, J lost 7 bases, and 8 bases lay in between. The chain's CDR3 is CASSGIGGELFF. The CDR3 nucleotides are TGTGCCAGCAGCGGGATCGGCGGGGAGCTGTTTTTT.

This rearrangement joins TRBV7-9 to TRBJ2-1; weak D call: TRBD2 (6 bases). The CDR3 covers 14 residues. V lost 3 bases, J lost 7 bases, and 13 bases lay in between. The germline V gene encodes CDR1 SEHNR and CDR2 FQNEAQ (reference sequence). This CDR3 reads CASSFPIAGNEQFF. DNA of the CDR3: TGTGCCAGCAGCTTCCCGATTGCGGGAAATGAGCAGTTCTTC.